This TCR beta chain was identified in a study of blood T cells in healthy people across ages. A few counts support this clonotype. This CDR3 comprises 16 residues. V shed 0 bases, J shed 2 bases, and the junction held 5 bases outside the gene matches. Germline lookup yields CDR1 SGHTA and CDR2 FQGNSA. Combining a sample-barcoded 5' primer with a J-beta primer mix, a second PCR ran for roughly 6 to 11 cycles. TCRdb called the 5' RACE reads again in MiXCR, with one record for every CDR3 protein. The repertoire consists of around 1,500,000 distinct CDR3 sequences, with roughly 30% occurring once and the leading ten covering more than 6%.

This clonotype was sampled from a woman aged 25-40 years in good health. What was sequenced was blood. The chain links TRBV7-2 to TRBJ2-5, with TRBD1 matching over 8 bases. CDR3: CASSLAARGRQETQYF. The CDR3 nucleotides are TGTGCCAGCAGCTTAGCCGCCAGGGGGCGTCAAGAGACCCAGTACTTC.